These 27 T cell receptor beta chains were sequenced from one sample in a study of blood T cells in healthy people across ages. With a J-beta primer mix and a sample-barcoded 5' primer, a second PCR ran about 7 to 12 cycles. TCRdb re-analysed the 5' RACE reads in MiXCR, keeping a single row per CDR3 protein. Seen here are more than 650,000 distinct CDR3 sequences, approximately 22% observed once, and the top ten hold 22%. Sequences were obtained from blood. The source is a man aged 65 to 79 in good health.

There are many counts of this clonotype. This chain connects TRBV7-2 to TRBJ2-1; the D gene is possibly TRBD2 (6 bases). Germline V gene lookup returns CDR1 SGHTA and CDR2 FQGNSA. The CDR3 consists of 14 residues. V was cut by 3 bases and J by 4 bases, with 10 bases left in between. The DNA of the CDR3 is TGTGCCAGCAGCTTGGGCCGGGAGTACAATGAGCAGTTCTTC. This sequence encodes CASSLGREYNEQFF.

The sample holds a few counts of this clonotype. This sequence joins TRBV9 and TRBJ2-3; D is perhaps TRBD2 (5 bases). Germline V gene sequence: CDR1 SGDLS, CDR2 YYNGEE. V lost 0 bases and J lost 6, with 14 bases in between. The CDR3 has 15 amino acids. The CDR3, as DNA: TGTGCCAGCAGCGTAGCGGTGGCAGGCGGGGATACGCAGTATTTT. It specifies CASSVAVAGGDTQYF.

This clonotype turned up a few times. This CDR3 fails to terminate in the conserved phenylalanine or tryptophan, so it likely reflects a read error. The CDR3 region is CSATGTAVPTEQYV. As DNA, the CDR3 is TGCAGTGCAACCGGGACTGCCGTACCTACAGAGCAGTACGTC. The V call is TRBV20-1, the J call TRBJ2-5, with a possible D match to TRBD2 (6 bases). Trimming stripped 6 bases from V and 11 bases from J, with 25 bases between. This CDR3 spans 14 amino acids. The V gene's germline CDR1 is DFQATT and CDR2 SNEGSKA (reference sequence).

The chain couples TRBV24-1 to TRBJ2-3, with 7 bases lining up with TRBD1. CDR1 is KGHDR, CDR2 SFDVKD, per germline. The CDR3 is made up of 15 amino acids. Germline trimming cut 7 bases from V and 0 bases from J; bases unmatched to any gene: 6. The DNA for the CDR3 is TGTGCCACCAGCCTAACAGGGGCCAGCACAGATACGCAGTATTTT. It translates to CATSLTGASTDTQYF.

In its sample, this clonotype was seen many times. The chain uses TRBV7-6 and TRBJ1-1; TRBD1 is a possible D gene (6 bases). V lost 4 bases and J lost 7, with 19 bases in between. Per the germline V gene, CDR1 is SGHVS and CDR2 is FNYEAQ. The CDR3 has 15 amino acids. The CDR3 loop is CASSSSGGRVGEAFF. The CDR3 nucleotides read TGTGCCAGCAGCTCCTCGGGGGGCCGGGTTGGTGAAGCTTTCTTT. The full variable domain, its missing parts supplied by reference TRBV7-6 and TRBJ1-1, is GAGVSQSPRYKVTKRGQDVALRCDPISGHVSLYWYRQALGQGPEFLTYFNYEAQQDKSGLPNDRFSAERPEGSISTLTIQRTEQRDSAMYRCASSSSGGRVGEAFFGQGTRLTVV.

This rearrangement joins TRBV15 to TRBJ2-1; D might be TRBD2 (6 bases). Germline V gives CDR1 LNHNV, CDR2 YYDKDF (reference sequence). This CDR3 contains 15 residues. Trimming took off 5 bases at V and 4 bases at J, with 15 bases between the two ends. This CDR3 reads CATSPDRLVYNEQFF. The CDR3 region has the DNA TGTGCCACCAGCCCCGATCGACTAGTATACAATGAGCAGTTCTTC.

This clonotype has a handful of counts. This chain connects TRBV5-1 to TRBJ2-5; unclear D gene. Germline V gene lookup returns CDR1 SGHRS and CDR2 YFSETQ. The CDR3 contains 15 residues. Between the trimmed V and J ends, which lost 4 bases and 3 bases, there was a span of 16 bases. The CDR3 sequence is CASSLLGPVEETQYF. The CDR3 region has the DNA TGCGCCAGCAGCCTGTTGGGCCCCGTGGAAGAGACCCAGTACTTC.

The chain recombines TRBV12-3 or TRBV12-4 with TRBJ2-7; D remains unclear. V was cut by 8 bases and J by 3 bases, with 17 bases left in between. This CDR3 comprises 14 residues. The CDR3 bases are TGTGCCAGCTATGATTCCACAAAGGGCTACGAGCAGTACTTC. It encodes CASYDSTKGYEQYF.

J is TRBJ2-2 and V is TRBV12-3 or TRBV12-4; D unresolved. CDR3 size: 14 residues. V shed 6 bases and J shed 3 bases, with 11 bases lying between them. CDR3 amino acids: CASSPKIDTGELFF. CDR3 sequence (DNA): TGTGCCAGCAGCCCCAAGATCGACACCGGGGAGCTGTTTTTT.

The chain carries TRBV5-1 and TRBJ2-1; 7 positions match TRBD2. The CDR3 has 14 residues. The germline V gene encodes CDR1 SGHRS and CDR2 YFSETQ. J was trimmed by 3 bases and V by 5 bases; bases with no gene match: 5. The CDR3 protein is CASRASSGYNEQFF. The CDR3 nucleotides read TGCGCCAGCAGAGCCTCTAGCGGCTACAATGAGCAGTTCTTC.

This chain uses TRBV29-1 with TRBJ1-6; D is uncertain. The V gene lost 5 bases and the J gene lost 7 bases, with 12 bases spanning the gap. The CDR3 length is 13 residues. Per germline, CDR1 SQVTM and CDR2 ANQGSEA. The CDR3: CSVLISVNSPLHF. The CDR3 coding sequence is TGCAGCGTTCTCATCAGTGTGAATTCACCCCTCCACTTT.

This clonotype appeared a few times. This chain joins TRBV5-1 and TRBJ1-1, with D perhaps matching TRBD1 (5 bases). CDR3 size: 15 residues. Germline values: CDR1 SGHRS, CDR2 YFSETQ. Trimming stripped 4 bases from V and 14 bases from J, with 27 bases between. CDR3 region: CASSVAEGMNTETFF. In nucleotides, the CDR3 is TGCGCCAGCAGCGTCGCGGAGGGGATGAACACTGAAACCTTCTTT.

This clonotype has more than one count but fewer than ten. The chain recombines TRBV4-3 with TRBJ2-1, with D perhaps TRBD1 (5 bases). The J call could be wrong; TRBJ2-5 is a better fit for the DNA end. Germline assignment: CDR1 LGHNA and CDR2 YSLEER. The CDR3 extends over 14 amino acids. CDR3 region: CASSRHMDKETQYF. The CDR3, as DNA: TGCGCCAGCAGCCGGCACATGGACAAAGAGACCCAGTACTTC.

The chain recombines TRBV20-1 with TRBJ1-2, with TRBD1 matching 7 bases. In germline, CDR1 is DFQATT, CDR2 SNEGSKA (reference sequence). The J segment lost 7 bases and the V segment lost 0 bases, leaving 8 bases of the junction unmatched. The CDR3 consists of 14 residues. This CDR3 reads CSARDPRAGGGYTF. CDR3 DNA: TGCAGTGCTAGAGATCCAAGAGCAGGGGGTGGCTACACCTTC.

This clonotype was counted a few times. The chain combines TRBV6-5 with TRBJ2-7, with 9 bases lining up with TRBD2. CDR1 MNHEY and CDR2 SVGAGI come from the germline V gene. CDR3 size: 14 residues. V lost 10 bases, J lost 2 bases, and 9 bases stayed unmatched. The CDR3 loop reads CATRAGGFPYEQYV. CDR3 bases: TGTGCCACCAGAGCGGGAGGTTTCCCCTACGAGCAGTACGTC.

The V call is TRBV6-2 or TRBV6-3, the J call TRBJ2-5; 7 bases are shared with TRBD2. J lost 4 bases, V lost 6 bases, and 8 bases had no gene match. CDR1 and CDR2 (germline): MNHEY, SVGEGT. The CDR3 extends over 14 amino acids. The CDR3 reads CASSSLALGETQYF. The DNA of the CDR3 is TGTGCCAGCAGCTCACTAGCGTTGGGAGAGACCCAGTACTTC.

J is TRBJ2-5 and V is TRBV29-1; D unclear. CDR1 is SQVTM and CDR2 is ANQGSEA in the germline V gene. Trimming cost V 0 bases and J 1 base, with 9 bases left between them. This CDR3 contains 14 residues. The CDR3 here is CSVEDRPFQETQYF. CDR3 bases: TGCAGCGTTGAAGATCGCCCATTCCAAGAGACCCAGTACTTC.

This clonotype occurred a few times. The V and J genes are TRBV10-1 and TRBJ1-2, with D uncertain. The CDR3 has 14 amino acids. V was shortened by 6 bases and J by 0 bases, with 11 bases between the two germline ends. Germline CDR1 reads WNHNN; CDR2 reads SYGVQD (reference sequence). The CDR3 sequence is CASSDGGPNYGYTF. CDR3 DNA sequence: TGCGCCAGCAGCGACGGTGGCCCTAACTATGGCTACACCTTC.

This clonotype was counted between two and nine times. In DNA, the CDR3 is TGTGCCAGCAGCTTAGTCGCAGGGGGAAGACAGCCCCAGCATTTT. Protein sequence: CASSLVAGGRQPQHF. This chain uses TRBV7-8 with TRBJ1-5; TRBD1 matches at 7 bases. This CDR3 region has 15 residues. The trim removed 1 base at V and 7 bases at J, leaving 7 bases unmatched. Per the germline V gene, CDR1 is SGHVS and CDR2 is FQNEAQ.

This clonotype was seen a handful of times. The chain combines TRBV3-1 with TRBJ1-2, with TRBD1 matching 7 bases. V shed 6 bases, J shed 7 bases, and the junction held 8 bases outside the gene matches. The CDR3 covers 13 residues. Germline V lookup: CDR1 LGHDT, CDR2 YNNKEL (reference sequence). The CDR3 DNA reads as TGTGCCAGCAGAACCGGGACAGTCCCTGGCTACACCTTC. Translation gives CASRTGTVPGYTF.

This clonotype appeared a few times. The genes are TRBV29-1 and TRBJ1-1; 10 bases fit TRBD1. CDR3 size: 14 residues. Germline assignment: CDR1 SQVTM and CDR2 ANQGSEA. With V trimmed by 5 bases and J by 3 bases, 6 bases remained unmatched. CDR3 coding DNA: TGCAGCGTTAGGACAGGGGGTGTCGACACTGAAGCTTTCTTT. This codes for CSVRTGGVDTEAFF.

This clonotype was seen many times. The CDR3 DNA sequence: TGTGCCAGCAAGGGACTAGCGGGGGGGCCTCAGACCCAGTACTTC. As protein: CASKGLAGGPQTQYF. The chain is built from TRBV2 and TRBJ2-5; 16 positions agree with TRBD2. The length of the CDR3 is 15 residues. The V gene's germline CDR1 is SNHLY and CDR2 FYNNEI. V shed 7 bases and J 6 bases; nucleotides not matched to a gene: 5.

DNA of the CDR3: TGTGCCAGCAGCCCGCCGGGACTAGGGGGCGAGCAGTACTTC. The encoded protein is CASSPPGLGGEQYF. The gene calls are TRBV13 and TRBJ2-7, with 8 positions matching TRBD2. Trimming cost V 5 bases and J 6 bases; bases outside gene matches: 9. The CDR3 totals 14 residues. CDR1 is PRHDT, CDR2 FYEKMQ, per germline (reference sequence).

This clonotype came up many times. The chain recombines TRBV9 with TRBJ2-4, with 7 nucleotides matching TRBD1. Germline values: CDR1 SGDLS, CDR2 YYNGEE. Trimming took 4 bases from V and 6 from J; bases not matched to a gene: 10. This CDR3 region has 15 residues. The CDR3 sequence: CASSSASTGRNIQYF. The CDR3 bases are TGTGCCAGCAGCTCAGCCTCGACAGGGCGAAACATTCAGTACTTC. Complete variable domain (other parts from reference TRBV9 and TRBJ2-4): DSGVTQTPKHLITATGQRVTLRCSPRSGDLSVYWYQQSLDQGLQFLIQYYNGEERAKGNILERFSAQQFPDLHSELNLSSLELGDSALYFCASSSASTGRNIQYFGAGTRLSVL.

This clonotype was counted a few times. The genes are TRBV30 and TRBJ2-4; TRBD2 agrees at 7 bases. The CDR3 has 12 amino acids. CDR1 and CDR2 from the germline V gene are GTSNPN and SVGIG (reference sequence). V was pared by 2 bases and J by 8 bases, with 3 bases of the junction left unmatched. This CDR3 reads CAWSLRGDIQYF. In DNA form, the CDR3 reads TGTGCCTGGAGTCTTCGGGGGGACATTCAGTACTTC. The complete variable domain, with remaining parts taken from reference TRBV30 and TRBJ2-4, reads SQTIHQWPATLVQPVGSPLSLECTVEGTSNPNLYWYRQAAGRGLQLLFYSVGIGQISSEVPQNLSASRPQDRQFILSSKKLLLSDSGFYLCAWSLRGDIQYFGAGTRLSVL.

This clonotype was seen a few times. J is TRBJ1-1 and V is TRBV19; weak D call: TRBD1 (5 bases). V lost 3 bases and J 1 base, leaving 9 bases between the germline ends. Germline V gives CDR1 LNHDA, CDR2 SQIVND (reference sequence). The CDR3 spans 14 residues. The CDR3 DNA sequence: TGTGCCAGTAGTATCAACAGGTGGAACACTGAAGCTTTCTTT. It yields the protein CASSINRWNTEAFF. The variable domain in full, completed from reference TRBV19 and TRBJ1-1, reads DGGITQSPKYLFRKEGQNVTLSCEQNLNHDAMYWYRQDPGQGLRLIYYSQIVNDFQKGDIAEGYSVSREKKESFPLTVTSAQKNPTAFYLCASSINRWNTEAFFGQGTRLTVV.

This chain uses TRBV3-1 with TRBJ1-1; 10 nucleotides match TRBD1. Germline CDR1 reads LGHDT; CDR2 reads YNNKEL (reference sequence). The V and J ends lost 6 bases and 7 bases, in that order; junction bases with no gene match: 8. CDR3 length: 14 amino acids. The CDR3, as DNA: TGTGCCAGCAGATCTGACAGGGGGCGCAGTGAAGCTTTCTTT. It translates to CASRSDRGRSEAFF.